One sample yielded the 9 T cell receptor beta chains listed below, sequenced in a study of molecular identifiers for immune sequencing clone quantification. A single record per CDR3 protein comes from TCRdb applying MiXCR to the PCR reads. In the table there are about 330,000 distinct CDR3 sequences, 24% of which are singletons. The sample was naive CD8+ T cells from blood, with Jurkat cell RNA spiked in. The subset was: FACS-sorted CD8+CD4-CCR7+CD45RA+ naive T cells. These receptors all stem from a human donor in good health. Some libraries in this study had Jurkat cell RNA spiked in.

The genes are TRBV12-3 or TRBV12-4 and TRBJ2-5, with 9 positions matching TRBD2. After removal of 5 bases from V and 2 bases from J, the junction contained 15 bases not matched to a gene. The CDR3 runs to 18 residues. The CDR3 here is CASSPETYSGGVQETQYF. CDR3 bases: TGTGCCAGCAGTCCCGAAACCTATAGCGGGGGAGTACAAGAGACCCAGTACTTC.

The chain combines TRBV7-9 with TRBJ1-1, with TRBD1 identical over 9 bases. Germline V CDR1 and CDR2: SEHNR, FQNEAQ (reference sequence). The CDR3 has 16 amino acids. With V trimmed by 6 bases and J by 2 bases, 10 bases remained unmatched. For the CDR3, the DNA is TGTGCCAGCAGTCCCTACCCGGGACAGGGTAACACTGAAGCTTTCTTT. Encoded protein: CASSPYPGQGNTEAFF.

A word on this clonotype: A much more abundant neighbour one base away suggests this may be a read error. The chain couples TRBV4-3 to TRBJ2-7; no clear D. The V and J ends lost 1 base and 5 bases respectively, with 9 bases between them. This CDR3 is 13 amino acids long. Germline V lookup: CDR1 LGHNA, CDR2 YSLEER. For the CDR3, the DNA is TGCGCCAGCAGCCAAGGACCGCAACACGAGCAGTACTTC. The encoded protein is CASSQGPQHEQYF.

This clonotype was counted between two and nine times. The rearrangement joins TRBV19 to TRBJ2-7; D ambiguous. The CDR3 is 14 residues long. Germline V gives CDR1 LNHDA, CDR2 SQIVND (reference sequence). V was cut by 6 bases and J by 5 bases, with 17 bases left in between. The CDR3 nucleotides are TGTGCCAGTAGCCCTTTATCCAATTGGGACGAGCAGTACTTC. Translating gives CASSPLSNWDEQYF.

The V and J genes are TRBV12-3 or TRBV12-4 and TRBJ1-5; D is unresolved. Trimming took off 6 bases at V and 0 bases at J, with 12 bases between the two ends. The CDR3 spans 15 residues. This CDR3 reads CASSTGRYSNQPQHF. In nucleotides, the CDR3 is TGTGCCAGCAGCACCGGACGGTATAGCAATCAGCCCCAGCATTTT.

This clonotype was found many times. The genes are TRBV6-5 and TRBJ2-3; TRBD1 agrees at 7 bases. The CDR3 covers 18 residues. J lost 4 bases, V lost 0 bases, and 13 bases had no gene match. CDR1 and CDR2 from the germline V gene are MNHEY and SVGAGI. CDR3 coding DNA: TGTGCCAGCAGTTACTCAGCCCACCGGGACAGTCGCCCAGATACGCAGTATTTT. This sequence encodes CASSYSAHRDSRPDTQYF.

This sequence joins TRBV6-2 or TRBV6-3 and TRBJ2-5; D uncertain. Looked up from germline, CDR1 is MNHEY and CDR2 is SVGEGT. The CDR3 runs 13 residues. The V gene lost 7 bases and the J gene lost 5 bases, with 14 bases spanning the gap. The CDR3 reads CASIGPFSETQYF. CDR3 DNA: TGTGCCAGCATTGGACCCTTCTCCGAGACCCAGTACTTC.

The chain joins TRBV6-2 or TRBV6-3 to TRBJ1-5, with 8 bases identical to TRBD1. The V segment lost 3 bases and the J segment 8 bases; nucleotides outside the gene matches: 6. CDR1 is MNHEY, CDR2 SVGEGT, per germline. The CDR3 has 14 amino acids. CDR3 DNA sequence: TGTGCCAGCAGTTATTTACAGGGGGTTGAGCCCCAGCATTTT. The encoded protein is CASSYLQGVEPQHF.

This clonotype showed up many times. The rearrangement uses TRBV2 and TRBJ1-4; 9 bases match TRBD1. V shed 1 base, J shed 0 bases, and the junction held 0 bases outside the gene matches. This CDR3 is built from 16 residues. CDR1 SNHLY and CDR2 FYNNEI come from the germline V gene. The CDR3 loop reads CASSEDRGPTNEKLFF. Here the CDR3 DNA reads TGTGCCAGCAGTGAAGACAGGGGGCCAACTAATGAAAAACTGTTTTTT.